Following are 23 T cell receptor beta chains from one sample sequenced in a study of blood T cells in healthy people across ages. Combining a sample-barcoded 5' primer with a J-beta primer mix, a second PCR ran for about 7 to 11 cycles. TCRdb reprocessed the 5' RACE reads with MiXCR, giving one entry per CDR3 protein. The sample holds hundreds of thousands of distinct CDR3 sequences, around two fifths seen once. The sample taken for sequencing was blood. These receptors all come from a man aged 55 to 70 in good health.

The chain links TRBV9 to TRBJ1-5; possibly TRBD1 for D (5 bases). CDR3 length: 16 amino acids. Between the trimmed V and J ends, which lost 4 bases and 0 bases, there was a span of 14 bases. The germline CDR1 and CDR2 sequences are SGDLS and YYNGEE. The DNA for the CDR3 is TGTGCCAGCAGCCCTCGGGGGGGTCGTAGCAATCAGCCCCAGCATTTT. Amino acids: CASSPRGGRSNQPQHF.

V gene TRBV9 combines with J gene TRBJ2-5, with 8 bases that match TRBD2. The J call may be mistaken, given a closer DNA end match to TRBJ2-7. Germline-derived CDR1 and CDR2 are SGDLS and YYNGEE. The CDR3 sequence is 15 residues long. The CDR3, as DNA: TGTGCCAGCAGCGAGGGGGTAGCGGGGACGAGCGAGCAGTACTTC. Translated, it gives CASSEGVAGTSEQYF.

Note on this clonotype: With a much larger clone just one base away, this may be a read error. The chain has TRBV4-1 and TRBJ2-5; D may be TRBD1 (5 bases). Germline lookup yields CDR1 MGHRA and CDR2 YSYEKL. The CDR3 is made up of 15 amino acids. Trimming pared 4 bases from V and 1 base from J, leaving 13 bases between. CDR3 in DNA: TGCGCCAGCAGCCGGGGCTTCAAGGGCCAAGAGACCCAGTACTTC. It is translated as CASSRGFKGQETQYF.

This clonotype was seen only a few times. The gene calls are TRBV7-2 and TRBJ1-2; D gene ambiguous. Germline values: CDR1 SGHTA, CDR2 FQGNSA. V gave up 6 bases and J gave up 1 base, with 15 bases separating them. There are 15 residues in the CDR3. The CDR3 DNA reads as TGTGCCAGCAGTCAGCTATCCCAGCTTAACTATGGCTACACCTTC. It translates to CASSQLSQLNYGYTF.

This clonotype turned up a few times. V usage is TRBV5-1 and J usage is TRBJ2-1; D is unresolved. V was clipped by 4 bases and J by 0 bases, with 17 bases between them. The germline CDR1 and CDR2 sequences are SGHRS and YFSETQ. This CDR3 has 17 residues. The CDR3 nucleotides read TGCGCCAGCAGCCTACGGACCGTCGGCAGCTCCTACAATGAGCAGTTCTTC. Translated: CASSLRTVGSSYNEQFF. The full variable domain, its missing parts supplied by reference TRBV5-1 and TRBJ2-1, is KAGVTQTPRYLIKTRGQQVTLSCSPISGHRSVSWYQQTPGQGLQFLFEYFSETQRNKGNFPGRFSGRQFSNSRSEMNVSTLELGDSALYLCASSLRTVGSSYNEQFFGPGTRLTVL.

The chain joins TRBV27 to TRBJ1-2, with unresolved D. Trimming shortened V by 6 bases and J by 3 bases, and 11 bases separated the two germline ends. Germline values: CDR1 MNHEY, CDR2 SMNVEV (reference sequence). There are 13 residues in the CDR3. The DNA of the CDR3 is TGTGCCAGCAGAAGGGATGCCGACTATGGCTACACCTTC. It encodes CASRRDADYGYTF.

The rearrangement links TRBV7-9 to TRBJ1-1, with D maybe TRBD1 (5 bases). The V end was cut by 7 bases, the J end by 1 base, with 13 bases between. Per the germline V gene, CDR1 is SEHNR and CDR2 is FQNEAQ (reference sequence). The CDR3 spans 14 residues. The CDR3 sequence: CASTPGGKNTEAFF. CDR3 DNA sequence: TGTGCCAGCACCCCGGGGGGGAAGAACACTGAAGCTTTCTTT.

This clonotype has only a few counts. V and J are TRBV10-3 and TRBJ1-2; a possible D gene is TRBD1 (6 bases). The CDR3 has 14 residues. Between the trimmed V and J ends, which lost 2 bases and 4 bases, there was a span of 11 bases. CDR1 ENHRY and CDR2 SYGVKD come from the germline V gene. CDR3 sequence reads: CAISEQGLSYGYTF. The CDR3 nucleotides are TGTGCCATCAGTGAGCAGGGGCTTTCCTATGGCTACACCTTC.

The chain couples TRBV6-5 to TRBJ2-5; D is ambiguous. V was shortened by 4 bases and J by 11 bases, with 17 bases between the two germline ends. Looked up from germline, CDR1 is MNHEY and CDR2 is SVGAGI. There are 13 residues in the CDR3. The CDR3 is CASSSNPTAVQYF. In nucleotides, the CDR3 is TGTGCCAGCAGTTCCAATCCGACCGCGGTGCAGTACTTC.

The V gene is TRBV18, the J gene TRBJ2-7; D may match TRBD1 or TRBD2 (7 bases each). V was pared by 4 bases and J by 3 bases, with 16 bases between. The CDR3 is 15 amino acids. In germline, CDR1 is KGHSH, CDR2 LQKENI. CDR3 sequence reads: CASSLQTGRGYEQYF. The CDR3 DNA reads as TGTGCCAGCTCACTCCAGACAGGGAGGGGCTACGAGCAGTACTTC.

The chain has TRBV7-2 and TRBJ1-4; D is undetermined. Trimming took 5 bases from V and 4 from J, leaving 14 bases between them. Germline CDR1 and CDR2: SGHTA and FQGNSA. The CDR3 has 15 amino acids. This CDR3 reads CASSPRRTSNEKLFF. CDR3 coding DNA: TGTGCCAGCAGCCCCAGACGGACCAGTAATGAAAAACTGTTTTTT.

This clonotype was seen a handful of times. V usage is TRBV9 and J usage is TRBJ2-6; weak D call: TRBD1 (5 bases). Germline loops: CDR1 SGDLS, CDR2 YYNGEE. CDR3 size: 15 residues. Trimming removed 3 bases at V and 0 bases at J, with 7 bases between. In DNA, the CDR3 is TGTGCCAGCAGCGCAGGGTTCTCTGGGGCCAACGTCCTGACTTTC. This encodes CASSAGFSGANVLTF. Drawing the rest from reference TRBV9 and TRBJ2-6, the complete variable domain is DSGVTQTPKHLITATGQRVTLRCSPRSGDLSVYWYQQSLDQGLQFLIQYYNGEERAKGNILERFSAQQFPDLHSELNLSSLELGDSALYFCASSAGFSGANVLTFGAGSRLTVL.

V and J are TRBV20-1 and TRBJ1-5, with TRBD1 as a possible D gene (6 bases). CDR3 length: 15 amino acids. Between the trimmed V and J ends, which lost 2 bases and 6 bases, there was a span of 17 bases. The V gene's germline CDR1 is DFQATT and CDR2 SNEGSKA (reference sequence). The DNA of the CDR3 is TGCAGTGCTAGACGGGGGGCGGGGGCGGCTCAGCCCCAGCATTTT. It codes for CSARRGAGAAQPQHF.

J is TRBJ2-7 and V is TRBV30; D tentatively fits TRBD1 or TRBD2 (7 bases each). The ends were cut back, 6 bases at V and 4 bases at J, with 13 bases in the middle. The CDR3 loop spans 12 amino acids. Germline V lookup: CDR1 GTSNPN, CDR2 SVGIG (reference sequence). The CDR3 here is CACGEGAYEQYF. DNA for the CDR3: TGTGCCTGCGGGGAGGGGGCTTACGAGCAGTACTTC.

This chain connects TRBV5-1 to TRBJ2-1, with D perhaps TRBD1 (7 bases). Per germline, CDR1 SGHRS and CDR2 YFSETQ. With 3 bases removed from V and 7 bases from J, the gap between germline ends came to 14 bases. The CDR3 extends over 14 amino acids. CDR3 residues: CASSSWTGGNEQFF. The CDR3 nucleotides are TGCGCCAGCAGCTCTTGGACAGGAGGGAATGAGCAGTTCTTC. The full variable domain, rest sourced from reference TRBV5-1 and TRBJ2-1, is KAGVTQTPRYLIKTRGQQVTLSCSPISGHRSVSWYQQTPGQGLQFLFEYFSETQRNKGNFPGRFSGRQFSNSRSEMNVSTLELGDSALYLCASSSWTGGNEQFFGPGTRLTVL.

The chain links TRBV20-1 to TRBJ1-5; D is undetermined. The ends were cut back, 3 bases at V and 7 bases at J, with 13 bases in the middle. There are 13 residues in the CDR3. The V gene's germline CDR1 is DFQATT and CDR2 SNEGSKA (reference sequence). This CDR3 is CSARAPNGQPQHF. CDR3 DNA: TGCAGTGCTAGGGCCCCTAACGGGCAGCCCCAGCATTTT.

The chain uses TRBV4-1 and TRBJ2-7; D is unclear. The germline gives CDR1 MGHRA, CDR2 YSYEKL. CDR3 length: 13 amino acids. V was shortened by 0 bases and J by 5 bases, with 8 bases between the two germline ends. The CDR3 is CASSQDTRNEQYF. The CDR3 region has the DNA TGCGCCAGCAGCCAAGATACCAGGAACGAGCAGTACTTC.

V gene TRBV20-1 combines with J gene TRBJ2-7; no clear D. Germline V gives CDR1 DFQATT, CDR2 SNEGSKA (reference sequence). The CDR3 runs 13 residues. The chain's CDR3 is CSGWPVGSYEQYF. CDR3 nucleotides: TGCAGCGGGTGGCCCGTAGGGTCCTACGAGCAGTACTTC.

This clonotype was seen more than once but under ten times. The chain joins TRBV6-6 to TRBJ2-7, with TRBD1 identical over 9 bases. Germline CDR1 reads MNHNY; CDR2 reads SVGAGI (reference sequence). CDR3 length: 15 residues. Trimming took 7 bases from V and 3 from J; bases not matched to a gene: 10. CDR3 loop: CASNDPGQGVYEQYF. The CDR3 DNA reads TGTGCCAGCAACGACCCGGGACAGGGTGTCTACGAGCAGTACTTC.

This chain links TRBV4-1 with TRBJ1-2; 7 nucleotides align to TRBD1. CDR3 length: 15 residues. From germline, CDR1 is MGHRA and CDR2 YSYEKL. After removal of 1 base from V and 3 bases from J, the junction contained 5 bases not matched to a gene. The CDR3 loop reads CASSQARGGDYGYTF. In DNA, the CDR3 is TGCGCCAGCAGCCAAGCCAGGGGGGGAGACTATGGCTACACCTTC.

In this sample, this clonotype turned up a few times. The gene calls are TRBV10-3 and TRBJ2-5, with TRBD1 matching over 7 bases. The germline CDR1 and CDR2 sequences are ENHRY and SYGVKD. V shed 4 bases, J shed 2 bases, and the junction held 7 bases outside the gene matches. This CDR3 comprises 15 residues. CDR3 coding DNA: TGTGCCATCAGTGTTGCGTTGGGACAGCAAGAGACCCAGTACTTC. This codes for CAISVALGQQETQYF.

The chain carries TRBV27 and TRBJ2-5, with a tentative D call TRBD1 (6 bases). CDR3 length equals 14 residues. Germline CDR1 MNHEY, CDR2 SMNVEV (reference sequence). V was pared by 7 bases and J by 11 bases, with 23 bases between. The CDR3 sequence is CASIPRAGAYGQYF. The CDR3 bases are TGTGCCAGCATCCCCCGGGCAGGGGCCTACGGGCAGTACTTC.

The V gene is TRBV7-6, the J gene TRBJ1-2; 7 nucleotides agree with TRBD1. CDR1 and CDR2 from the germline V gene are SGHVS and FNYEAQ. CDR3 length: 14 amino acids. Trimming took 5 bases from V and 4 from J; bases not matched to a gene: 7. The CDR3 bases are TGTGCCAGCAGCGGAAAGGGGACAGTCTATGGCTACACCTTC. It encodes CASSGKGTVYGYTF.